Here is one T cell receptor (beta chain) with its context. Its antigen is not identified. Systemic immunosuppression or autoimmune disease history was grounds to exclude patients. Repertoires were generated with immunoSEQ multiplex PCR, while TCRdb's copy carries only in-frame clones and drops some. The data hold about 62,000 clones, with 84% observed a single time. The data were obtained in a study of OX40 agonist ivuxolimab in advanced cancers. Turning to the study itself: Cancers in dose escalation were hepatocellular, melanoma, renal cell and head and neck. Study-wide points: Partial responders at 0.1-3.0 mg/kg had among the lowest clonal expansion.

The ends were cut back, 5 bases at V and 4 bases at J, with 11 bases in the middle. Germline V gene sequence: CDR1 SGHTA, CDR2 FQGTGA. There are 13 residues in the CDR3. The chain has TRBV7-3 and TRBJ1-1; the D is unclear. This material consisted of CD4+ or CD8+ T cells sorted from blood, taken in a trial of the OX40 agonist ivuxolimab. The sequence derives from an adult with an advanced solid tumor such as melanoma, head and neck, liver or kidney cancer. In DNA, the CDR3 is TGTGCCAGCAGCACAGATAGTATCACTGAAGCTTTCTTT. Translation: CASSTDSITEAFF.